The 10 T cell receptor beta chains below were found in one sample sequenced in a study of technical replicates of blood from four donors. Libraries were prepared by immunoSEQ multiplex PCR; TCRdb keeps only in-frame clonotypes and omits some of them. The data hold 60,000 to 75,000 clones, with 95% to 98% observed a single time. The sample consisted of T cells isolated from PBMCs. These receptors came from a human donor in good health.

A note on this clone: Lacking the conserved final phenylalanine or tryptophan, this CDR3 likely reflects a read error. No DNA is shown, since the ends of the CDR3 on it are uncertain; the CDR3 is the one TCRdb lists. The chain carries TRBV20-1 and TRBJ1-4. CDR1 is DFQATT, CDR2 SNEGSKA, per germline (reference sequence). The CDR3 numbers 9 amino acids, ends counted. The CDR3 sequence: CRGGKGVLG.

This rearrangement joins TRBV21-1 to TRBJ2-7; the table's TRBD1 call for D was not verified on the DNA. TRBV21-1 is deemed a pseudogene. This CDR3 is 14 amino acids long. DNA for the CDR3: TGTGCCAGCAGCAAAGGATGCAGGGAATACGAGCAGTACTTC. Amino acids: CASSKGCREYEQYF.

This chain links TRBV2 with TRBJ1-3; D not certain. Trimming pared 3 bases from V and 0 bases from J, leaving 6 bases between. Germline V gene data show CDR1 as SNHLY and CDR2 as FYNNEI. The CDR3 is 14 amino acids. CDR3 in amino acids: CASSDTYSGNTIYF. CDR3 nucleotides: TGTGCCAGCAGTGACACATACTCTGGAAACACCATATATTTT.

On this clone itself: Other DNA sequences from this sample encode an identical CDR3 as well. The chain combines TRBV6-5 with TRBJ2-2; no definite D call. CDR1 MNHEY and CDR2 SVGAGI come from the germline V gene. This CDR3 region has 12 residues. The V and J ends lost 6 bases and 2 bases respectively, with 4 bases between them. CDR3 protein: CASSPNTGELFF. In DNA, the CDR3 is TGTGCCAGCAGCCCTAACACCGGGGAGCTGTTTTTT.

This clone appeared once. The V gene is TRBV6-5, the J gene TRBJ1-2, with no clear D. Trimming pared 6 bases from V and 2 bases from J, leaving 13 bases between. Germline CDR1 and CDR2: MNHEY and SVGAGI. The CDR3 is 14 residues long. The CDR3 DNA is TGTGCCAGCAGACAATTCCCGGGAAACTATGGCTACACCTTC. Translated, it gives CASRQFPGNYGYTF.

The chain joins TRBV7-9 to TRBJ2-5, with 13 positions matching TRBD2. Germline V lookup: CDR1 SEHNR, CDR2 FQNEAQ (reference sequence). This CDR3 comprises 15 residues. The V and J ends lost 4 bases and 5 bases, in that order; junction bases with no gene match: 4. The CDR3 loop is CASSYGLAGAETQYF. DNA of the CDR3: TGTGCCAGCAGCTACGGACTAGCGGGAGCGGAGACCCAGTACTTC.

This chain links TRBV11-2 with TRBJ1-4; D possibly corresponds to TRBD1 (6 bases). The CDR3 runs 14 residues. The germline CDR1 and CDR2 sequences are SGHAT and FQNNGV. Deletions cut 6 bases from V and 4 bases from J, with 12 bases between. The CDR3 region is CASSSDRFNEKLFF. For the CDR3, the DNA is TGTGCCAGCAGTTCAGACAGGTTTAATGAAAAACTGTTTTTT.

This chain joins TRBV2 and TRBJ1-4, with no clear D. Germline V gives CDR1 SNHLY, CDR2 FYNNEI. Trimming shortened V by 4 bases and J by 8 bases, and 17 bases separated the two germline ends. The CDR3 covers 15 residues. For the CDR3, the DNA is TGTGCCAGCAGTGTGGAAAATCGCGGTCGAGAAAAACTGTTTTTT. Translating gives CASSVENRGREKLFF.

The rearrangement uses TRBV9 and TRBJ2-3; TRBD2 agrees at 14 bases. Germline lookup yields CDR1 SGDLS and CDR2 YYNGEE. J gave up 1 base and V 0 bases, and 19 bases lay outside the gene matches. CDR3 length: 23 amino acids. CDR3 region: CASSVDPPPGTSGSSDGTDTQYF. CDR3 nucleotide sequence: TGTGCCAGCAGCGTAGATCCCCCCCCCGGGACTAGCGGGAGTAGCGACGGCACAGATACGCAGTATTTT.

This sequence joins TRBV7-2 and TRBJ2-1; 7 bases agree with TRBD2. Germline CDR1 and CDR2: SGHTA and FQGNSA. J was trimmed by 8 bases and V by 2 bases; bases with no gene match: 12. This CDR3 has 16 residues. The CDR3 DNA follows: TGTGCCAGCAGCTTAAGCGGGGCCATATCAGTGGATGAGCAGTTCTTC. This sequence encodes CASSLSGAISVDEQFF.